This TCR beta chain was recovered during a study of blood T cell repertoires in COVID-19. Produced via immunoSEQ multiplex PCR; TCRdb's table is partial and in-frame only. This table has 290,000 or so clones, around 89% appearing once. Those who participated ranged in age from roughly 18 to 90 years and resided in about two dozen US areas. Per the germline V gene, CDR1 is DFQATT and CDR2 is SNEGSKA (reference sequence). This CDR3 is 10 amino acids long. V was shortened by 1 base and J by 6 bases, with 3 bases between the two germline ends. The sequenced sample consisted of PBMCs or T cells enriched from blood (not recorded which). The rearrangement links TRBV20-1 to TRBJ1-1, with D uncertain. The clonotype comes from a woman under 30 with acute COVID-19. Here the CDR3 reads CSARAAEAFF. DNA for the CDR3: TGCAGTGCTAGAGCGGCTGAAGCTTTCTTT.